This T cell receptor (beta chain) is from a study of type 1 regulatory T cells. Across the whole study: T-allo10 is a Tr1-enriched, alloantigen-specific CD4 T cell product made in vitro. Findings and caveats of the study: Type 1 regulatory T cells had a more restricted TCR repertoire than non-type 1 regulatory T cells.

From the reads, TCRdb called clonotypes with MiXCR, one entry per CDR3 protein. The sample consists of 70,000 or so distinct CDR3 sequences, less than 25% of them appearing once. This clonotype turned up a few times. The antigen is undetermined. V was pared by 6 bases and J by 5 bases, with 13 bases between. CDR3 size: 13 residues. Germline CDR1 is LNHDA and CDR2 is SQIVND (reference sequence). The gene calls are TRBV19 and TRBJ1-2; the D is unclear. The sequencing sample was made of cultured type 1 regulatory T (Tr1) cells, either the whole culture or a sorted fraction (not recorded which). The sequence was obtained from a human donor in good health. The CDR3 DNA reads as TGTGCCAGTAGACGGCGGGCCAGATATGGCTACACCTTC. Its translation is CASRRRARYGYTF. Full variable domain (outside the CDR3, taken from reference TRBV19 and TRBJ1-2): DGGITQSPKYLFRKEGQNVTLSCEQNLNHDAMYWYRQDPGQGLRLIYYSQIVNDFQKGDIAEGYSVSREKKESFPLTVTSAQKNPTAFYLCASRRRARYGYTFGSGTRLTVV.